These 16 T cell receptor beta chains originate from one sample sequenced in a study of blood T cell repertoires in COVID-19. Sequencing was performed with immunoSEQ multiplex PCR; in TCRdb, only in-frame clones are kept and a portion is missing. The sample yields 200,000 to 250,000 clones, roughly 80% seen once. Sequenced input: peripheral blood. Every receptor here comes from an older woman with acute or convalescent COVID-19.

This chain joins TRBV19 and TRBJ2-7; 16 nucleotides align to TRBD2. The germline V gene encodes CDR1 LNHDA and CDR2 SQIVND (reference sequence). V lost 5 bases to trimming and J lost 6 bases; unmatched junction nucleotides: 10. The length of the CDR3 is 17 residues. The CDR3 nucleotides read TGTGCCAGTAGTGTGGGACTAGCGGGAGGGCTCGGTCCCGAGCAGTACTTC. This translates into CASSVGLAGGLGPEQYF.

V gene TRBV2 combines with J gene TRBJ1-5, with D uncertain. Trimming stripped 3 bases from V and 0 bases from J, with 9 bases between. Looked up from germline, CDR1 is SNHLY and CDR2 is FYNNEI. The CDR3 extends over 15 amino acids. This chain's CDR3 is CASSDRQRSNQPQHF. Written as DNA, the CDR3 is TGTGCCAGCAGTGACCGGCAGCGTAGCAATCAGCCCCAGCATTTT.

This clone has at least ten counts. V and J are TRBV5-4 and TRBJ2-3; D is unresolved. The CDR3 is 12 residues long. CDR1 SGHNT and CDR2 YYREEE come from the germline V gene (reference sequence). V lost 1 base, J lost 6 bases, and 6 bases lay in between. As DNA, the CDR3 is TGTGCCAGCAGCTTGACTGTCGATACGCAGTATTTT. This encodes CASSLTVDTQYF.

A single count supports this clone. The chain employs TRBV4-1 and TRBJ2-7; 11 bases align to TRBD2. The length of the CDR3 is 16 residues. The J segment lost 6 bases and the V segment lost 4 bases, leaving 11 bases of the junction unmatched. Germline V lookup: CDR1 MGHRA, CDR2 YSYEKL. The CDR3 sequence: CASSPIPRGTSGEQYF. The DNA of the CDR3 is TGCGCCAGCAGCCCAATCCCTAGGGGGACTAGCGGCGAGCAGTACTTC.

The chain is built from TRBV11-2 and TRBJ2-7, with 11 bases matching TRBD2. V gave up 4 bases and J gave up 1 base; unmatched junction bases: 6. Germline CDR1 SGHAT, CDR2 FQNNGV. The CDR3 is made up of 16 amino acids. The CDR3, as DNA: TGTGCCAGCAGCTGGGTGACTAGCGGGATTTCCTACGAGCAGTACTTC. The encoded protein is CASSWVTSGISYEQYF.

V gene TRBV27 combines with J gene TRBJ1-6; D is unresolved. The germline V gene has CDR1 MNHEY and CDR2 SMNVEV (reference sequence). There are 18 residues in the CDR3. Trimming removed 3 bases at V and 0 bases at J, with 15 bases between. The CDR3 loop is CASSFGGWASSYNSPLHF. DNA for the CDR3: TGTGCCAGCAGTTTCGGTGGGTGGGCCAGCTCCTATAATTCACCCCTCCACTTT.

The rearrangement joins TRBV5-1 to TRBJ2-5; no reliable D call. CDR1 is SGHRS and CDR2 is YFSETQ in the germline V gene. The germline V and J ends were trimmed by 0 bases and 4 bases, with 4 bases remaining between them. The CDR3 totals 12 residues. Written as DNA, the CDR3 is TGCGCCAGCAGCTTGGGAGCAGAGACCCAGTACTTC. Its protein product is CASSLGAETQYF.

The chain joins TRBV6-5 to TRBJ1-4; 8 nucleotides match TRBD1. CDR1 is MNHEY, CDR2 SVGAGI, per germline. The CDR3 loop spans 14 amino acids. J was trimmed by 5 bases and V by 5 bases; bases with no gene match: 4. CDR3 protein: CASSPRTGNEKLFF. In DNA form, the CDR3 reads TGTGCCAGCAGTCCCCGGACAGGGAATGAAAAACTGTTTTTT.

A single count supports this clone. The rearrangement joins TRBV5-6 to TRBJ2-5, with D tentatively TRBD1 (5 bases). The germline V gene has CDR1 SGHDT and CDR2 YYEEEE. CDR3 size: 16 residues. The V end was cut by 2 bases, the J end by 0 bases, with 14 bases between. The DNA for the CDR3 is TGTGCCAGCAGCTTTGGCCTACGACAGAACCAAGAGACCCAGTACTTC. This sequence encodes CASSFGLRQNQETQYF.

This chain uses TRBV15 with TRBJ1-1, with 7 bases matching TRBD1. The V segment lost 5 bases and the J segment 0 bases; nucleotides outside the gene matches: 3. The CDR3 runs to 14 residues. CDR1 is LNHNV and CDR2 is YYDKDF in the germline V gene (reference sequence). The DNA of the CDR3 is TGTGCCACCAGCCGACAGGGCGTGAACACTGAAGCTTTCTTT. Translated: CATSRQGVNTEAFF. The variable domain in full, completed from reference TRBV15 and TRBJ1-1, reads DAMVIQNPRYQVTQFGKPVTLSCSQTLNHNVMYWYQQKSSQAPKLLFHYYDKDFNNEADTPDNFQSRRPNTSFCFLDIRSPGLGDTAMYLCATSRQGVNTEAFFGQGTRLTVV.

This clone was detected once. The V and J genes are TRBV27 and TRBJ2-5; 7 bases are shared with TRBD2. CDR3 length equals 13 residues. Germline V gives CDR1 MNHEY, CDR2 SMNVEV (reference sequence). Trimming took 6 bases from V and 1 from J; bases not matched to a gene: 2. For the CDR3, the DNA is TGTGCCAGCAGGGCTAGCGGCCAAGAGACCCAGTACTTC. This translates into CASRASGQETQYF.

This clone was seen just once. The rearrangement uses TRBV5-4 and TRBJ1-1, with D possibly being TRBD1 (5 bases). CDR1 is SGHNT, CDR2 YYREEE, per germline (reference sequence). V gave up 1 base and J gave up 3 bases, with 7 bases separating them. CDR3 length: 13 residues. The DNA of the CDR3 is TGTGCCAGCAGCTTGTCGGGGGACACTGAAGCTTTCTTT. The encoded protein is CASSLSGDTEAFF. Combining the CDR3 with reference TRBV5-4 and TRBJ1-1 gives the whole variable domain ETGVTQSPTHLIKTRGQQVTLRCSSQSGHNTVSWYQQALGQGPQFIFQYYREEENGRGNFPPRFSGLQFPNYSSELNVNALELDDSALYLCASSLSGDTEAFFGQGTRLTVV.

The V call is TRBV7-2, the J call TRBJ1-5; possibly TRBD1 for D (5 bases). The CDR3 is 14 residues long. The V end was cut by 1 base, the J end by 7 bases, with 11 bases between. The germline V gene encodes CDR1 SGHTA and CDR2 FQGNSA. Here the CDR3 DNA reads TGTGCCAGCAGCTTAGAACATGGGGGGCAGCCCCAGCATTTT. Its translation: CASSLEHGGQPQHF.

This chain links TRBV6-5 with TRBJ1-3, with 7 positions matching TRBD1. CDR3 size: 14 residues. V gave up 7 bases and J gave up 4 bases; unmatched junction bases: 7. Germline assignment: CDR1 MNHEY and CDR2 SVGAGI. CDR3 nucleotide sequence: TGTGCCAGCAATCCGACAGGGTCCGGAAACACCATATATTTT. Protein product: CASNPTGSGNTIYF.

The chain uses TRBV2 and TRBJ2-2; TRBD2 matches 7 bases. With V trimmed by 6 bases and J by 5 bases, 9 bases remained unmatched. This CDR3 contains 15 residues. The germline gives CDR1 SNHLY, CDR2 FYNNEI. CDR3 nucleotides: TGTGCCAGCAGGGCCCAAGCGGGAAATACCGGGGAGCTGTTTTTT. It encodes CASRAQAGNTGELFF.

This chain connects TRBV5-1 to TRBJ1-1; no reliable D call. The CDR3 totals 17 residues. Trimming left V 0 bases short and J 1 base short, with 16 bases between. Germline CDR1 SGHRS, CDR2 YFSETQ. As DNA, the CDR3 is TGCGCCAGCAGCTTGGAGCCGGGTGGTCGAGCGAACACTGAAGCTTTCTTT. Protein product: CASSLEPGGRANTEAFF.